A single sample is the source of the 27 T cell receptor beta chains below, sequenced in a study of identical twins (TCRdb year 2016). The method behind the library was 5' RACE. Data came from an Illumina HiSeq 2000. Using fastp trimming at Q25 and MiXCR clonotype assembly, TCRdb reanalyzed the public sequencing data and kept in-frame beta chains. Every distinct CDR3 protein forms one entry, paired with its most common genes and DNA. A total of about 1.7 million distinct CDR3 sequences appear in this sample, around 33% of them only once. The ten largest clonotypes hold under 0.35% of the sample. Material: cord blood. Receptor source: a newborn girl in good health.

The chain couples TRBV12-3 or TRBV12-4 to TRBJ2-2; D perhaps matches TRBD2 (5 bases). Trimming removed 2 bases at V and 4 bases at J, with 11 bases between. This CDR3 contains 15 residues. The CDR3 region is CASSLRPGLTGELFF. In nucleotides, the CDR3 is TGTGCCAGCAGTTTACGTCCAGGACTCACCGGGGAGCTGTTTTTT.

This clonotype has only a few counts. The chain links TRBV11-2 to TRBJ2-1; D not certain. The V end lost 2 bases, the J end lost 4 bases, and 6 bases lay between the germline ends. The CDR3 is 13 amino acids. Germline assignment: CDR1 SGHAT and CDR2 FQNNGV. In DNA form, the CDR3 reads TGTGCCAGCAGCTTACTAGTTTACAATGAGCAGTTCTTC. Translating gives CASSLLVYNEQFF.

This clonotype was seen only a few times. The V gene is TRBV28, the J gene TRBJ2-1, with D uncertain. V lost 3 bases to trimming and J lost 4 bases, with 7 bases between them. Per the germline V gene, CDR1 is MDHEN and CDR2 is SYDVKM. This CDR3 has 13 residues. CDR3 sequence (DNA): TGTGCCAGCAGTTTCTCCCGTTACAATGAGCAGTTCTTC. This gives the protein CASSFSRYNEQFF.

The chain couples TRBV7-2 to TRBJ2-1, with 10 bases lining up with TRBD2. CDR3 length: 16 residues. Germline CDR1 reads SGHTA; CDR2 reads FQGNSA. The ends lost 5 bases at V and 15 bases at J; junction bases unmatched: 19. The DNA for the CDR3 is TGTGCCAGCAGCCGATTTGTGGCTAGCGGGAGAGAGAGTCTGTTCTTC. Protein product: CASSRFVASGRESLFF.

Only a few counts were recorded for this clonotype. The gene calls are TRBV20-1 and TRBJ2-7; 9 nucleotides line up with TRBD1. After removal of 2 bases from V and 2 bases from J, the junction contained 7 bases not matched to a gene. Germline lookup yields CDR1 DFQATT and CDR2 SNEGSKA (reference sequence). CDR3 size: 15 residues. CDR3: CSARSWDRDTYEQYF. The CDR3 coding sequence is TGCAGTGCTAGAAGTTGGGACAGGGATACCTACGAGCAGTACTTC.

This chain links TRBV3-1 with TRBJ2-7; TRBD1 agrees at 8 bases. The CDR3 is made up of 18 amino acids. J was trimmed by 2 bases and V by 3 bases; bases with no gene match: 15. Per germline, CDR1 LGHDT and CDR2 YNNKEL (reference sequence). In DNA form, the CDR3 reads TGTGCCAGCAGCCAGTACCGACAGGGGCTATCGCTTGCCTACGAGCAGTACTTC. It encodes CASSQYRQGLSLAYEQYF.

This clonotype has more than one count but fewer than ten. The chain is built from TRBV4-1 and TRBJ2-5; no definite D call. V shed 4 bases and J shed 3 bases, with 12 bases lying between them. CDR3 length: 14 residues. Germline loops: CDR1 MGHRA, CDR2 YSYEKL. The CDR3 loop is CASSRIRLEETQYF. Written as DNA, the CDR3 is TGCGCCAGCAGCCGGATCCGACTTGAAGAGACCCAGTACTTC.

This chain connects TRBV20-1 to TRBJ1-1; 7 bases are shared with TRBD1. The CDR3 length is 14 residues. Germline lookup yields CDR1 DFQATT and CDR2 SNEGSKA (reference sequence). CDR3 coding DNA: TGCAAACTGCCCAAGACAGGGCAGGACACTGAAGCTTTCTTT. As protein: CKLPKTGQDTEAFF.

This clonotype was counted ten times or more. The chain combines TRBV29-1 with TRBJ2-7; D is possibly TRBD1 or TRBD2 (5 bases each). The CDR3 has 12 residues. The ends were cut back, 2 bases at V and 5 bases at J, with 10 bases in the middle. Germline V gives CDR1 SQVTM, CDR2 ANQGSEA. The CDR3 loop is CSVEIRGNEQYF. DNA for the CDR3: TGCAGCGTTGAAATTCGGGGCAACGAGCAGTACTTC.

There are a few counts of this clonotype. This chain joins TRBV29-1 and TRBJ2-5, with 8 bases matching TRBD1. This CDR3 has 14 residues. Losses at the gene ends were 4 bases for V and 5 bases for J; bases not matched to a gene: 9. The germline V gene encodes CDR1 SQVTM and CDR2 ANQGSEA. The CDR3, as DNA: TGCAGCGTTGTCCCGGACAGGGACCGGGAGACCCAGTACTTC. Its protein is CSVVPDRDRETQYF.

The table lists this clonotype with a few counts. The rearrangement links TRBV19 to TRBJ2-1; D is possibly TRBD1 or TRBD2 (5 bases each). V was pared by 0 bases and J by 7 bases, with 31 bases between. The germline gives CDR1 LNHDA, CDR2 SQIVND (reference sequence). The CDR3 has 21 amino acids. This chain's CDR3 is CASSIDLRDAMRAQLRNEQFF. The CDR3 DNA reads as TGTGCCAGTAGTATAGATCTCCGGGACGCGATGAGGGCCCAACTAAGGAATGAGCAGTTCTTC. Looking up the rest from reference TRBV19 and TRBJ2-1 gives the full variable domain: DGGITQSPKYLFRKEGQNVTLSCEQNLNHDAMYWYRQDPGQGLRLIYYSQIVNDFQKGDIAEGYSVSREKKESFPLTVTSAQKNPTAFYLCASSIDLRDAMRAQLRNEQFFGPGTRLTVL.

This clonotype was detected many times. V and J are TRBV29-1 and TRBJ2-7; the D call may be TRBD1 or TRBD2 (5 bases each). CDR1 is SQVTM, CDR2 ANQGSEA, per germline. With 4 bases removed from V and 2 bases from J, the gap between germline ends came to 15 bases. This CDR3 is 14 amino acids long. The DNA of the CDR3 is TGCAGCGTTGGGAACGGGACGGTACCCTACGAGCAGTACTTC. It codes for CSVGNGTVPYEQYF.

The chain is built from TRBV10-3 and TRBJ2-3, with D perhaps TRBD2 (6 bases). The V gene lost 3 bases and the J gene lost 6 bases, with 28 bases spanning the gap. In germline, CDR1 is ENHRY, CDR2 SYGVKD. This CDR3 has 19 residues. The CDR3 bases are TGTGCCATCAGTGAATTTGATCTGCTCATCGGGAGCGGGTCGGATACGCAGTATTTT. Its protein is CAISEFDLLIGSGSDTQYF.

This clonotype was counted a few times. The chain links TRBV28 to TRBJ2-3, with a tentative D call TRBD2 (5 bases). The CDR3 totals 12 residues. Germline V CDR1 and CDR2: MDHEN, SYDVKM. Trimming stripped 5 bases from V and 9 bases from J, with 12 bases between. The CDR3 is CASSVTSITQYF. DNA for the CDR3: TGTGCCAGCAGTGTTACTAGTATCACGCAGTATTTT.

This sequence joins TRBV6-7 and TRBJ1-5; D gene unclear. TRBV6-7 is an open reading frame, and its role is uncertain. V lost 2 bases, J lost 2 bases, and 10 bases lay in between. The CDR3 spans 15 residues. The CDR3 spells CASSYLIRGNQPQHF. CDR3 nucleotide sequence: TGTGCCAGCAGTTACCTGATTCGGGGCAATCAGCCCCAGCATTTT.

V usage is TRBV30 and J usage is TRBJ2-5, with D hard to call. The tail of the sequence fits TRBJ2-7 better, so the J call may be wrong. The CDR3 consists of 12 residues. CDR1 GTSNPN and CDR2 SVGIG come from the germline V gene (reference sequence). In DNA, the CDR3 is TGTGCCTGGAGTGTACGACACGACGAGCAGTACTTC. As protein: CAWSVRHDEQYF.

The chain uses TRBV2 and TRBJ2-5; D is uncertain. The DNA end lines up better with TRBJ2-7; the J call may be wrong. The CDR3 length is 15 residues. The germline V gene encodes CDR1 SNHLY and CDR2 FYNNEI. Here the CDR3 DNA reads TGTGCCAGCAGTGAACGGGCCGGCAGGCGCCACGAGCAGTACTTC. Translating it yields CASSERAGRRHEQYF.

The chain employs TRBV6-1 and TRBJ1-1, with a tentative D call TRBD1 (6 bases). Trimming stripped 3 bases from V and 9 bases from J, with 20 bases between. The CDR3 runs 15 residues. Germline lookup yields CDR1 MNHNS and CDR2 SASEGT. The CDR3 sequence is CASSEDVIGGRKAFF. The CDR3 DNA reads TGTGCCAGCAGTGAGGACGTTATTGGGGGCCGAAAAGCTTTCTTT.

This clonotype was counted a few times. This chain connects TRBV6-2 or TRBV6-3 to TRBJ2-1; D gene uncertain. The length of the CDR3 is 16 residues. V was trimmed by 2 bases and J by 2 bases, leaving 13 bases between them. Per the germline V gene, CDR1 is MNHEY and CDR2 is SVGEGT. CDR3 bases: TGTGCCAGCAGTTACGGGGTAAATCCCACCTACAATGAGCAGTTCTTC. Translated, it gives CASSYGVNPTYNEQFF.

The chain uses TRBV20-1 and TRBJ1-5; D gene uncertain. The CDR3 is 17 amino acids. Germline CDR1 DFQATT, CDR2 SNEGSKA (reference sequence). The ends were cut back, 6 bases at V and 1 base at J, with 22 bases in the middle. The CDR3 DNA sequence: TGCAGTGCACATAGCGCCGGACCCCAGGCAAGCAATCAGCCCCAGCATTTT. Protein sequence: CSAHSAGPQASNQPQHF.

The rearrangement links TRBV6-2 or TRBV6-3 to TRBJ2-1, with D maybe TRBD2 (6 bases). V was shortened by 7 bases and J by 7 bases, with 20 bases between the two germline ends. The CDR3 is 15 amino acids. Germline CDR1 reads MNHEY; CDR2 reads SVGEGT. The DNA for the CDR3 is TGTGCCAGCAAGGAGGAGGGACGTATTCCGAATGAGCAGTTCTTC. It translates to CASKEEGRIPNEQFF.

The chain recombines TRBV6-1 with TRBJ2-7, with D possibly matching TRBD1 (6 bases). The CDR3 runs to 14 residues. V was clipped by 6 bases and J by 0 bases, with 12 bases between them. Germline assignment: CDR1 MNHNS and CDR2 SASEGT. CDR3 DNA: TGTGCCAGCAGGTACTGGGACAACTCCTACGAGCAGTACTTC. Translated: CASRYWDNSYEQYF.

This clonotype was seen more than once but under ten times. The chain has TRBV27 and TRBJ2-7; no definite D call. V shed 1 base and J shed 2 bases, with 6 bases lying between them. The length of the CDR3 is 13 residues. CDR1 is MNHEY, CDR2 SMNVEV, per germline (reference sequence). In DNA, the CDR3 is TGTGCCAGCAGTTTATACAAAACCTACGAGCAGTACTTC. Its protein product is CASSLYKTYEQYF.

The gene calls are TRBV6-1 and TRBJ2-1; D is possibly TRBD1 (6 bases). This CDR3 contains 15 residues. Trimming shortened V by 4 bases and J by 8 bases, and 18 bases separated the two germline ends. CDR1 is MNHNS and CDR2 is SASEGT in the germline V gene. The CDR3 sequence: CASSATGSSIDEQFF. As DNA, the CDR3 is TGTGCCAGCAGTGCAACAGGGAGCTCGATAGATGAGCAGTTCTTC.

V is TRBV7-6 and J is TRBJ2-1, with TRBD2 matching 8 bases. V shed 4 bases, J shed 12 bases, and the junction held 11 bases outside the gene matches. Germline V CDR1 and CDR2: SGHVS, FNYEAQ. The CDR3 runs to 14 residues. CDR3 protein: CASSSWGLEFGQFF. The CDR3 DNA follows: TGTGCCAGCAGCTCTTGGGGACTAGAGTTTGGGCAGTTCTTC.

This clonotype has a handful of counts. This rearrangement joins TRBV19 to TRBJ2-1, with no clear D. CDR3 size: 13 residues. Germline V CDR1 and CDR2: LNHDA, SQIVND (reference sequence). The germline V and J ends were trimmed by 6 bases and 4 bases, with 10 bases remaining between them. CDR3 in DNA: TGTGCCAGTAGCAGATACGGTTACAATGAGCAGTTCTTC. This encodes CASSRYGYNEQFF.

This clonotype appeared a few times. The chain joins TRBV10-2 to TRBJ1-2; the D gene is possibly TRBD1 (6 bases). The germline V gene encodes CDR1 WSHSY and CDR2 SAAADI. This CDR3 has 14 residues. The V end was cut by 3 bases, the J end by 5 bases, with 13 bases between. The DNA for the CDR3 is TGCGCCAGCAGTGACCCCGGGACACCTTATGGCTACACCTTC. Its protein product is CASSDPGTPYGYTF.